This T cell receptor (beta chain) was observed in a study of T cells in Graves' hyperthyroidism and ophthalmopathy (dated 2019 in TCRdb). Looking at the study overall: Peripheral blood samples were taken at the time of initial diagnosis, prior to any treatment. In roughly six Graves' hyperthyroidism patients, the study also compared T-cell repertoires from thyroid tissue with T-cell repertoires from blood. For training and testing, the 80 to 100 patients in the discovery cohort were randomly divided in a 7:3 ratio. The paper reports TCR Vbeta CDR3 sequencing of approximately 140 peripheral blood samples: 43 ophthalmopathy, about 75 hyperthyroidism and approximately 17 progressor patients. Prospective prediction of ophthalmopathy was tested in an independent validation cohort consisting of under 20 hyperthyroidism patients and some 16 patients who later progressed to ophthalmopathy. Following sampling, methimazole starting at 30 mg daily was given to hyperthyroidism patients, and high-dose intravenous methylprednisolone was given to ophthalmopathy patients. TCR V-J signatures able to tell the groups apart were searched for in a discovery cohort of 90 to 100 patients, of whom more than 40 had Graves' ophthalmopathy and around 57 had stable Graves' hyperthyroidism. What the work shows at the level of the full study, not this receptor alone: Most expanded thyroid clonotypes (frequency above 0.001) were also detected in blood, suggesting blood repertoires may reflect thyroid immune responses. In validation, the model predicted progression to ophthalmopathy a median of roughly 6.5 months before onset, with over 60% sensitivity and almost 75% specificity. No statistical method was used to set the sample size in advance, and investigators knew the group allocation. Ophthalmopathy was separated from stable hyperthyroidism by a 13 V-J signature model, with around 90% sensitivity and approximately 81% specificity obtained in cross-validation and 80%/75% obtained in testing.

The germline V gene encodes CDR1 GTSNPN and CDR2 SVGIG (reference sequence). Reading from cysteine to phenylalanine, the CDR3 counts 14 amino acids. The entry retains the CDR3 DNA only, 42 bases that are in frame from base 1. Here V drops 0 bases and J drops 0 bases, and the junction holds 0 bases not matched to any gene. The TCR beta CDR3 regions were amplified from RNA transcripts. The TCR CDR3 was subjected to a first round of RT-PCR using the HTBI primer set and the Qiagen OneStep RT-PCR kit. Libraries were constructed in a second round of multiplex PCR, after which size selection and purification were performed. The libraries were sequenced on an Illumina HiSeq2000 using paired-end 100 bp reads. In the original analysis: SOAPnuke was used to process the raw data, throwing out any read that contained adapters or uncalled bases, had a mean Phred below 15, or lacked an exact constant-primer or identifier match. High-quality paired reads were merged using COPE v1.2.5, and each unique nucleotide sequence was defined as a clonotype. Clonotypes were aligned to IMGT TRBV, TRBD and TRBJ reference segments using MiTCR v1.1. Only V-J combinations with frequency above 0.0001, covering about 99% of repertoires, were analysed. The TCS score was defined as F50 (clonal expansion) divided by E x V (chaos), with BLOSUM62-based TCRdist calculated between CDR3 peptides within each V-J. Welch's t-statistics and random forest reduced some 510 V-J features to 13, which were used in a naive Bayes classifier (R e1071). TCRdb redid the processing of the public reads, applying fastp at Q25 and MiXCR, and retained in-frame beta chains. Merged by CDR3 protein, the rows form single entries marked with the most common genes and DNA. These V and J calls derive from TCRdb rather than the authors' analysis. Present in this sample are about 400,000 distinct CDR3 sequences, more than 13% of which were seen just once. Clones ranked in the top ten supply approximately 30% of the sample.

A patient counted as having stable Graves' hyperthyroidism if no progression to ophthalmopathy occurred over 18 months of follow-up. Hyperthyroidism patients were newly diagnosed, with disease duration under 2 months, and aged 18 to 65 years. Any patient with an uncontrolled infection, another autoimmune disease, pregnancy or lactation was excluded. Diagnoses were based on clinical symptoms, serum thyroxine and TRAb, thyroid ultrasound and orbital computed tomography. PBMCs were separated from over 9 ml of fresh peripheral blood using Ficoll-Paque density gradient centrifugation. Trizol reagent was used to extract total RNA, and RNA quality was then checked on an Agilent 2100 Bioanalyzer. This clonotype has ten or more counts. Its antigen is not yet known. Per-nucleotide qualities are absent, and no much larger clonotype sits a single base away.

The receptor chain draws on TRBV30 and TRBJ2-7; 9 junctional bases match TRBD2. The receptor's source is a woman in her 30s with Graves' hyperthyroidism. Sequenced input: blood. The DNA sequence reads TGTGCCTGGAGTGTACTAGCGGGCTCCTACGAGCAGTACTTC. This is translated as CAWSVLAGSYEQYF.